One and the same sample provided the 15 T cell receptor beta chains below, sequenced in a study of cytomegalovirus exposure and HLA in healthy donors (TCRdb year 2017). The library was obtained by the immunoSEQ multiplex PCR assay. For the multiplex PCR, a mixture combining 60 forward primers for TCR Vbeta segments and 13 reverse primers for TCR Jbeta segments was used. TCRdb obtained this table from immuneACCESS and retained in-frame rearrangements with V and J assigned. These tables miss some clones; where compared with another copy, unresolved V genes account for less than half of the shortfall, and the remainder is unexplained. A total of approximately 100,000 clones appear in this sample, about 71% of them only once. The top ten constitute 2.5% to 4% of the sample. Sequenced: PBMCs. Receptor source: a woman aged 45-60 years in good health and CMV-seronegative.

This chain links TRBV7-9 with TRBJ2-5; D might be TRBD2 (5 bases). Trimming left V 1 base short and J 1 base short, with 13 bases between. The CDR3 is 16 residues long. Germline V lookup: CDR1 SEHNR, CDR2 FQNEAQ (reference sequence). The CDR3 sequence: CASSLGHASLQETQYF. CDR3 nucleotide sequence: TGTGCCAGCAGCTTAGGGCATGCTAGCCTCCAAGAGACCCAGTACTTC.

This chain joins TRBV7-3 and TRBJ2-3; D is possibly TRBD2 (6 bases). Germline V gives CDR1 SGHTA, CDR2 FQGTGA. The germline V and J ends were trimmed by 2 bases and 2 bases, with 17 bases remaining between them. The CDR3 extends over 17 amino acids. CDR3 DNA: TGTGCCAGCAGCTTACCCGCGGACGGAGGGGCCACAGATACGCAGTATTTT. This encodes CASSLPADGGATDTQYF. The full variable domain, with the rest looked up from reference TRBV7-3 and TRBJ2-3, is GAGVSQTPSNKVTEKGKYVELRCDPISGHTALYWYRQSLGQGPEFLIYFQGTGAADDSGLPNDRFFAVRPEGSVSTLKIQRTERGDSAVYLCASSLPADGGATDTQYFGPGTRLTVL.

The CDR3: CASTNRGEQYF. The CDR3, as DNA: TGTGCCAGCACCAACAGGGGCGAGCAGTACTTC. The rearrangement joins TRBV2 to TRBJ2-5; TRBD1 matches 7 bases. The better agreement between TRBJ2-7 and the DNA end casts doubt on the J call. The germline V gene encodes CDR1 SNHLY and CDR2 FYNNEI. CDR3 length: 11 amino acids.

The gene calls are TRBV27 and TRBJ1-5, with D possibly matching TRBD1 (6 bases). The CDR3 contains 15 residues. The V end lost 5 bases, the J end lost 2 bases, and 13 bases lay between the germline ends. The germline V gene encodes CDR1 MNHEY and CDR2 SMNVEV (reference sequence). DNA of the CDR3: TGTGCCAGCAGTCCAGGGGTCTACGGCAATCAGCCCCAGCATTTT. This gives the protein CASSPGVYGNQPQHF.

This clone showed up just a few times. The CDR3 reads CAWGSAGQGFTGELFF. The CDR3 bases are TGTGCCTGGGGTAGTGCGGGACAGGGGTTCACCGGGGAGCTGTTTTTT. The chain combines TRBV30 with TRBJ2-2; TRBD1 matches 10 bases. The germline V gene encodes CDR1 GTSNPN and CDR2 SVGIG (reference sequence). The CDR3 loop spans 16 amino acids. The J segment lost 4 bases and the V segment lost 5 bases, leaving 10 bases of the junction unmatched.

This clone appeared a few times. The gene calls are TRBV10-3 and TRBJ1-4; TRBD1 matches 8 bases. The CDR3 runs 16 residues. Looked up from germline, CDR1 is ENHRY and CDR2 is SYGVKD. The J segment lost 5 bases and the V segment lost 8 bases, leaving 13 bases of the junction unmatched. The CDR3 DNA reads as TGTGCCATCGGAGCCGGTGTTAACAGGGGGAATGAAAAACTGTTTTTT. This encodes CAIGAGVNRGNEKLFF.

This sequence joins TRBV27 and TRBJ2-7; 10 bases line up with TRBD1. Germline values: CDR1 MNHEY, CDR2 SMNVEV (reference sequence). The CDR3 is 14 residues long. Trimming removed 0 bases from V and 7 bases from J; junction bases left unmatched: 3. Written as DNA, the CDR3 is TGTGCCAGCAGTTTATCCGACAGGGGGCGAGAGCAGTACTTC. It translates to CASSLSDRGREQYF.

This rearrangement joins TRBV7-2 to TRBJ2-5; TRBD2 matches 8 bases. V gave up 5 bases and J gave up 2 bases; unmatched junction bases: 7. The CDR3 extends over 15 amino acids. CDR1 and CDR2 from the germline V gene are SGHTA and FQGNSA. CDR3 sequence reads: CASSLPTSGQETQYF. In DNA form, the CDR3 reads TGTGCCAGCAGCCTACCTACTAGCGGTCAAGAGACCCAGTACTTC.

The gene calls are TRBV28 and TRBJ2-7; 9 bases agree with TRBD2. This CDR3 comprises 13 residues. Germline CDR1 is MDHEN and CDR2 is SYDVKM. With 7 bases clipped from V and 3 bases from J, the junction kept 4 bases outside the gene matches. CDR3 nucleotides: TGTGCCAGCACGCCTAGCGGGAACTACGAGCAGTACTTC. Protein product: CASTPSGNYEQYF.

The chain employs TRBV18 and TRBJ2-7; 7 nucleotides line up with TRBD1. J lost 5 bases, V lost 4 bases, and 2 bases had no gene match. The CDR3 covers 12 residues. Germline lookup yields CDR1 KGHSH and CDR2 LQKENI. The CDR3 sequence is CASSLGQDEQYF. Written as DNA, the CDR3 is TGTGCCAGCTCACTAGGACAGGACGAGCAGTACTTC.

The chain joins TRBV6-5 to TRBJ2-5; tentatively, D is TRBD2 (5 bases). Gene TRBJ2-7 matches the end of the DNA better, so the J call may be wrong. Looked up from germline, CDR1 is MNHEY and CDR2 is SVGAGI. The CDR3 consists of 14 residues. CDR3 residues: CASKNSAGRHEQYF. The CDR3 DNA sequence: TGTGCCAGCAAGAACAGCGCGGGCAGGCACGAGCAGTACTTC.

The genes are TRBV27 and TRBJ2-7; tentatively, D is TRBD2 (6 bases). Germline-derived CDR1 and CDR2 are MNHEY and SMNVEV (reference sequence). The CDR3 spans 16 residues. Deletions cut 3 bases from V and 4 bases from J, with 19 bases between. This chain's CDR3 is CASSFGRGNLGYEQYF. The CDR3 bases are TGTGCCAGCAGTTTCGGTCGCGGGAACCTCGGGTACGAGCAGTACTTC.

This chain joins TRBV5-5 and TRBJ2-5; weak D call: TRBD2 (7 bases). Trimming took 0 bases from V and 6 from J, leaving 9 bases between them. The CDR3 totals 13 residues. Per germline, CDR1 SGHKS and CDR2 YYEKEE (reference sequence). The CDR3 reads CASSLGGGKTQYF. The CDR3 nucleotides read TGTGCCAGCAGCTTGGGGGGGGGCAAGACCCAGTACTTC.

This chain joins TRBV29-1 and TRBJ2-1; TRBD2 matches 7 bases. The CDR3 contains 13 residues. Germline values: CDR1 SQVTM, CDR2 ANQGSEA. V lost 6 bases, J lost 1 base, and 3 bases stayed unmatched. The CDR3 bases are TGCAGCGTCTCTAGCGGATCCTACAATGAGCAGTTCTTC. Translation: CSVSSGSYNEQFF.

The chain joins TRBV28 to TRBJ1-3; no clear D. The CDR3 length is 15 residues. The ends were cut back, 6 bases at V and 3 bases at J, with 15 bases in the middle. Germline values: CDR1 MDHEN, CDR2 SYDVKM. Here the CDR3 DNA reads TGTGCCAGCAGCCCGAGTCGGAGGGTTGGAAACACCATATATTTT. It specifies CASSPSRRVGNTIYF.